Given below is one T cell receptor (beta chain) in context. Additional DNA sequences in this sample encode the identical CDR3. The repertoire was sequenced with immunoSEQ multiplex PCR; TCRdb's copy has only in-frame clones and lacks some. The table has some 2.4 million clones, over 85% seen once. The data were taken from a study of shared clonotypes between healthy human individuals. The TCR was taken from a young man in good health. Some clones in this sample may be carry-over from other donors' samples. The sequenced material came from naive CD4+ T cells from PBMCs. Documented subset: CD45RA+ positively selected.

The CDR3 DNA follows: TGTGCCAGCAGCTTGTCAGATACGCAGTATTTT. Translated: CASSLSDTQYF. This rearrangement joins TRBV7-8 to TRBJ2-3; D ambiguous. Deletions cut 3 bases from V and 4 bases from J, with 2 bases between. This CDR3 comprises 11 residues. Germline loops: CDR1 SGHVS, CDR2 FQNEAQ.